The clone carrying this T cell receptor beta chain was counted ten times or more. As yet, its antigen is unknown. The data were taken from a study of blood T cells in healthy people across ages. The V end was cut by 6 bases, the J end by 0 bases, with 18 bases between. The CDR3 is made up of 17 amino acids. Germline-derived CDR1 and CDR2 are SQVTM and ANQGSEA. Findings of the study overall: With age, beta diversity per million T cells declined roughly linearly, significantly by over 35.

Through a sample-barcoded 5' primer and a J-beta primer mix, a second PCR was run for roughly 7 to 11 cycles. One entry per CDR3 protein, called by TCRdb with MiXCR from the 5' RACE reads. Of hundreds of thousands of distinct CDR3 sequences listed, around 21% are singletons. The sequencing sample was made of blood. This receptor was obtained from an older man in good health. V gene TRBV29-1 combines with J gene TRBJ2-6; D is possibly TRBD2 (5 bases). The DNA of the CDR3 is TGCAGCGTACCTCATGGACTTGACTACTCTGGGGCCAACGTCCTGACTTTC. It is translated as CSVPHGLDYSGANVLTF.